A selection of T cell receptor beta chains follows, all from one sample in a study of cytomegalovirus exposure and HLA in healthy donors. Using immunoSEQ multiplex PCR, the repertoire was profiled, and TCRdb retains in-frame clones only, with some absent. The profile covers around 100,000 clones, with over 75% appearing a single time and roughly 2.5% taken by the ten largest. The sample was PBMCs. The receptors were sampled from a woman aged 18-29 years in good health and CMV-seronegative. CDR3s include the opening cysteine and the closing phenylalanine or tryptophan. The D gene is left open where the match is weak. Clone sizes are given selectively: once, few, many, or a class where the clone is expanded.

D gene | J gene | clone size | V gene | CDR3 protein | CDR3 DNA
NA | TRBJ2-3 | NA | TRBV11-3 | CASSLRAGVTDTQYF | TGTGCCAGCAGCTTGAGGGCAGGGGTAACAGATACGCAGTATTTT
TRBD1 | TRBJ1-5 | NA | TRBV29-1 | CSFLTGDSNQPQHF | TGCAGCTTCCTCACAGGGGATAGCAATCAGCCCCAGCATTTT
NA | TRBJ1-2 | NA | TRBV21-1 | CASSNNSAGYGYTF | TGTGCCAGCAGCAATAATAGCGCAGGCTATGGCTACACCTTC
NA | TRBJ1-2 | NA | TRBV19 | CASKEQVAYGYTF | TGTGCCAGTAAAGAACAGGTCGCATATGGCTACACCTTC
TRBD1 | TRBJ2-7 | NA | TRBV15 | CATSHTLTGGYEQYF | TGTGCCACCAGCCACACCCTGACAGGGGGCTACGAGCAGTACTTC
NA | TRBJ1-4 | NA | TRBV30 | CAWRRAGAGEKLFF | TGTGCCTGGAGGAGGGCGGGGGCTGGCGAAAAACTGTTTTTT
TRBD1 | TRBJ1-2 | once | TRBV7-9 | CASSFRTGEGPGYTF | TGTGCCAGCAGCTTCAGGACAGGCGAAGGTCCTGGCTACACCTTC
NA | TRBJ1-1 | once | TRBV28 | CASSLPVNTEAFF | TGTGCCAGCAGTTTACCGGTGAACACTGAAGCTTTCTTT
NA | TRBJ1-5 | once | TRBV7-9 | CASSPGVGSNQPQHF | TGTGCCAGCAGCCCAGGGGTAGGTAGCAATCAGCCCCAGCATTTT
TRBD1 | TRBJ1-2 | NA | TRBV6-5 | CASREPTGTGYGYTF | TGTGCCAGCAGAGAACCAACCGGGACAGGGTATGGCTACACCTTC
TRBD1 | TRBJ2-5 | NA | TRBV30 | CAWSPGQVGTQYF | TGTGCCTGGAGTCCAGGACAGGTCGGAACCCAGTACTTC
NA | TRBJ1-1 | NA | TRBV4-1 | CASSQDRGVAADLNTEAFF | TGCGCCAGCAGCCAAGATCGGGGAGTGGCCGCGGATTTGAACACTGAAGCTTTCTTT
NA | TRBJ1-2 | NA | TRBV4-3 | CASSPAYGQGIGYTF | TGCGCCAGCAGCCCAGCATACGGGCAGGGGATCGGCTACACCTTC
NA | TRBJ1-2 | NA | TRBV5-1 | CASSSPGLYGYTF | TGCGCCAGCAGCTCACCGGGTCTCTATGGCTACACCTTC
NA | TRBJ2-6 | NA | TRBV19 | CASSIQGSGANVLTF | TGTGCCAGTAGTATTCAGGGCTCTGGGGCCAACGTCCTGACTTTC
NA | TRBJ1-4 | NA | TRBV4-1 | CASSQGAGEKLFF | TGCGCCAGCAGCCAAGGCGCAGGGGAAAAACTGTTTTTT
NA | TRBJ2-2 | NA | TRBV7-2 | CASSLEVQIPGELFF | TGTGCCAGCAGCCTCGAGGTCCAGATACCGGGTGAGCTGTTTTTT
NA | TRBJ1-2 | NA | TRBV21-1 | CASSSLRQFNYGYTF | TGTGCCAGCAGCTCCCTGAGGCAGTTCAACTATGGCTACACCTTC
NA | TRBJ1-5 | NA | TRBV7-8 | CASSLARGDQPQHF | TGTGCCAGCAGCTTAGCGCGGGGGGATCAGCCCCAGCATTTT
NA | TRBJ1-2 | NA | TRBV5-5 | CASSFGGGYGYTF | TGTGCCAGCAGCTTTGGCGGTGGGTATGGCTACACCTTC
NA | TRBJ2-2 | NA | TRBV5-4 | CASSLDPGTGELFF | TGTGCCAGCAGCTTGGATCCAGGAACCGGGGAGCTGTTTTTT
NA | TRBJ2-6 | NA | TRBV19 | CASESQSGANVLTF | TGTGCCAGTGAGTCCCAATCTGGGGCCAACGTCCTGACTTTC
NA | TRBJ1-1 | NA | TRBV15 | CATSRVSTTNTEAFF | TGTGCCACCAGCAGAGTCTCAACAACGAACACTGAAGCTTTCTTT
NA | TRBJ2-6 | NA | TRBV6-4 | CASSDSAGSGANVLTF | TGTGCCAGCAGTGACTCAGCAGGGTCTGGGGCCAACGTCCTGACTTTC
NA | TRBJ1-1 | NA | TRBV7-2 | CASRELVTEAFF | TGTGCCAGCAGGGAGTTAGTGACTGAAGCTTTCTTT
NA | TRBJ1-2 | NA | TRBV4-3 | CASSQGRTVTNYGYTF | TGCGCCAGCAGCCAAGGTCGGACAGTTACTAACTATGGCTACACCTTC
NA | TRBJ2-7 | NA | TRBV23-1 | CASSQSRREYF | TGCGCCAGCAGTCAATCTCGCCGGGAGTACTTC
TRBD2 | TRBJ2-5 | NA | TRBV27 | CASSFGGGGWETQYF | TGTGCCAGCAGTTTTGGGGGCGGGGGGTGGGAGACCCAGTACTTC